This T cell receptor (beta chain) was retrieved from a study of regulatory T cells in long-lasting Graves disease. Study information: Patients with persistent Graves' disease had over 5 years of antithyroid drugs and persistent TSH receptor antibodies.

This clonotype showed up just a few times. This CDR3 region has 14 residues. Trimming cost V 1 base and J 7 bases, with 13 bases left between them. The germline V gene has CDR1 LNHDA and CDR2 SQIVND (reference sequence). Researchers made TCR beta libraries by using iRepertoire HTBI primers and running Arm-PCR on CDR3 regions. MiXCR, run by TCRdb on the multiplex PCR reads, gives a single entry per CDR3 protein. The table includes almost 350,000 distinct CDR3 sequences, roughly a fifth detected once. The time point denotes: persistent/refractory GD, antithyroid drugs over 5 years with positive TRAb. The TCR library was prepared using RNA isolated from PBMCs.

The gene calls are TRBV19 and TRBJ1-2; no firm D call. This clonotype originated in a female donor with Graves disease. The sequences come from peripheral blood mononuclear cells (PBMCs), collected when the disease was refractory, from a patient treated with antithyroid drugs. The CDR3 sequence is CASSIVKGAGGYTF. For the CDR3, the DNA is TGTGCCAGTAGTATAGTGAAGGGAGCGGGTGGCTACACCTTC.